This TCR beta chain is drawn from a study of cytomegalovirus exposure and HLA in healthy donors. Broader study findings: It was reported that the classifier diagnosed cytomegalovirus status with high specificity and sensitivity in both the original and validation cohorts.

PCR used 60 Vbeta primers and 13 Jbeta primers. The assay was immunoSEQ multiplex PCR, and TCRdb's table has in-frame clones only and misses some. Among 110,000 or so clones, about 68% were seen once, and the ten largest hold 4.2%. This clone has just one count. Its antigen remains unknown. V gave up 5 bases and J gave up 4 bases; unmatched junction bases: 7. This CDR3 comprises 16 residues. In germline, CDR1 is SGHTA, CDR2 FQGNSA. Sequenced material: PBMCs. The clonotype originates from a woman aged 40 to 49 in good health and CMV-seropositive. The chain joins TRBV7-2 to TRBJ2-2; 10 bases agree with TRBD1. The CDR3 DNA follows: TGTGCCAGCAGCGTCCGGGACAGGGGCCTCACCGGGGAGCTGTTTTTT. This codes for CASSVRDRGLTGELFF.